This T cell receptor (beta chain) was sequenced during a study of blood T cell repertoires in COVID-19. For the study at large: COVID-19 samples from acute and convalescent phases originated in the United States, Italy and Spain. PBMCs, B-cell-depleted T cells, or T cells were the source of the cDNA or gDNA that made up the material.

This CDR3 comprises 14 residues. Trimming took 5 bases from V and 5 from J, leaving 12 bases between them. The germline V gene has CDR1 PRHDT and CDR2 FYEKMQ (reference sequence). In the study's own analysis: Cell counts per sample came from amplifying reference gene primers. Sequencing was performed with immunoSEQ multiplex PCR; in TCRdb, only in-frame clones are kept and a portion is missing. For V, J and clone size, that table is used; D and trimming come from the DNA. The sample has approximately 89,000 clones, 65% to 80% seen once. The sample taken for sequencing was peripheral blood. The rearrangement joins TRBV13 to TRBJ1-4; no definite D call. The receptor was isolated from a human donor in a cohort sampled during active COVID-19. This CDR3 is CASSQELENEKLFF. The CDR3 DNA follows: TGTGCCAGCAGCCAGGAACTCGAAAATGAAAAACTGTTTTTT.